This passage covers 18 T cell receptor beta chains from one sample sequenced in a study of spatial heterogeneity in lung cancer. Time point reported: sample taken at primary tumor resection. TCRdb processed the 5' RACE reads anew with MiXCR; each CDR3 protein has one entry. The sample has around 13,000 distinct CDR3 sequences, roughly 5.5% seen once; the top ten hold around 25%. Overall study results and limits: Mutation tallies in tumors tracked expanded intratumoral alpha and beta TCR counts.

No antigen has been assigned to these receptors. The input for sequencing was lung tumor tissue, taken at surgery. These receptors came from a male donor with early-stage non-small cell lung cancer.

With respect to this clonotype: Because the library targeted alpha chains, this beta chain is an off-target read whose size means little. CDR3 protein: CASSLGLLEAFF. CDR3 nucleotide sequence: TGTGCCAGCAGCCTAGGACTGCTAGAAGCTTTCTTT. This chain uses TRBV28 with TRBJ1-1; D not resolved. The germline V gene encodes CDR1 MDHEN and CDR2 SYDVKM. V was shortened by 6 bases and J by 8 bases, with 13 bases between the two germline ends. The length of the CDR3 is 12 residues.

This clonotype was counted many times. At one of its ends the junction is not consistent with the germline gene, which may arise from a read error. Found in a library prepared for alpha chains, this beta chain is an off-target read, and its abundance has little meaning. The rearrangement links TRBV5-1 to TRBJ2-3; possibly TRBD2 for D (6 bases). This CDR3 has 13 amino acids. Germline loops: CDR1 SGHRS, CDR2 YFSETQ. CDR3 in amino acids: CATSLGGSDTQYF. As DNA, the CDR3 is TGCGCCACCAGCCTCGGGGGATCAGATACGCAGTATTTT.

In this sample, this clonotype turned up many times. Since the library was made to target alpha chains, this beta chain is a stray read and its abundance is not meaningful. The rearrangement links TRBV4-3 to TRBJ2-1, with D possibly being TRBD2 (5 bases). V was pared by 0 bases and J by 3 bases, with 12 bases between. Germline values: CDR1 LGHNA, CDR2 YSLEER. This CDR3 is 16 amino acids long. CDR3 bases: TGCGCCAGCAGCCAAGATAGTAATCGGGGCTACAATGAGCAGTTCTTC. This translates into CASSQDSNRGYNEQFF.

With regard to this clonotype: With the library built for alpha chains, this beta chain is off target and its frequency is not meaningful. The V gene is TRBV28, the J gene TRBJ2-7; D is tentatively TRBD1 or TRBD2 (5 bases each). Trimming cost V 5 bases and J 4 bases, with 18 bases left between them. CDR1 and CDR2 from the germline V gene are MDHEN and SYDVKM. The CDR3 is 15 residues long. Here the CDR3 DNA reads TGTGCCAGCAGTGTAGGGACGCCCTGGAGGTACGAGCAGTACTTC. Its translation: CASSVGTPWRYEQYF. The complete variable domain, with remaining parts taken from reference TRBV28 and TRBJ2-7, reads DVKVTQSSRYLVKRTGEKVFLECVQDMDHENMFWYRQDPGLGLRLIYFSYDVKMKEKGDIPEGYSVSREKKERFSLILESASTNQTSMYLCASSVGTPWRYEQYFGPGTRLTVT.

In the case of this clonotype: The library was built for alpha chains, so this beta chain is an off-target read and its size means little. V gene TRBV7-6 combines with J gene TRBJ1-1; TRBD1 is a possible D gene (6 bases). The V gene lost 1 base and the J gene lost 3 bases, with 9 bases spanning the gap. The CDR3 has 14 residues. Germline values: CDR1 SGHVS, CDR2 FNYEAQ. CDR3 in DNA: TGTGCCAGCAGCTTAGACAGGGTTGACACTGAAGCTTTCTTT. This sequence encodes CASSLDRVDTEAFF.

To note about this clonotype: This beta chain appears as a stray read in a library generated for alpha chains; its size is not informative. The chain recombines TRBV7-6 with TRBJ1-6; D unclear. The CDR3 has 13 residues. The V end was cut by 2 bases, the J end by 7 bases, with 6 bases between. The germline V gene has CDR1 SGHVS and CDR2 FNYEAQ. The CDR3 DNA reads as TGTGCCAGCAGCTTAACTATGAATTCACCCCTCCACTTT. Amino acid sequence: CASSLTMNSPLHF.

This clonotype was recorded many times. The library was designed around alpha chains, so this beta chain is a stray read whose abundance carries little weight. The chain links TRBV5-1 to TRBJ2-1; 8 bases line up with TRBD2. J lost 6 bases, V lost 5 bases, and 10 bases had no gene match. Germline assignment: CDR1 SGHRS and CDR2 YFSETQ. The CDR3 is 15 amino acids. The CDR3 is CASRDGTSWTNEQFF. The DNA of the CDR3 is TGCGCCAGCAGGGACGGGACTAGTTGGACCAATGAGCAGTTCTTC. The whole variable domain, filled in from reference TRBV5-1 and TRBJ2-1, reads KAGVTQTPRYLIKTRGQQVTLSCSPISGHRSVSWYQQTPGQGLQFLFEYFSETQRNKGNFPGRFSGRQFSNSRSEMNVSTLELGDSALYLCASRDGTSWTNEQFFGPGTRLTVL.

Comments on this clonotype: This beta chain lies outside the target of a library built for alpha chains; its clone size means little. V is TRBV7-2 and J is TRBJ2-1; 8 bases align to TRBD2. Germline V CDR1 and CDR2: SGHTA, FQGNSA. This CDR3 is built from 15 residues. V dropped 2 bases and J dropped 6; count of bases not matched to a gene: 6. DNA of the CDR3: TGTGCCAGCAGCTTAACGGGGGGGCAGGGCAATGAGCAGTTCTTC. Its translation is CASSLTGGQGNEQFF.

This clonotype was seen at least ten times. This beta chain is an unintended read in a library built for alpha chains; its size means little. CDR3 amino acids: CSARDGRSGANVLTF. The CDR3 bases are TGCAGTGCTAGGGACGGTCGTTCTGGGGCCAACGTCCTGACTTTC. The chain uses TRBV20-1 and TRBJ2-6; no reliable D call. Trimming pared 3 bases from V and 1 base from J, leaving 10 bases between. CDR3 length equals 15 residues. CDR1 is DFQATT and CDR2 is SNEGSKA in the germline V gene (reference sequence).

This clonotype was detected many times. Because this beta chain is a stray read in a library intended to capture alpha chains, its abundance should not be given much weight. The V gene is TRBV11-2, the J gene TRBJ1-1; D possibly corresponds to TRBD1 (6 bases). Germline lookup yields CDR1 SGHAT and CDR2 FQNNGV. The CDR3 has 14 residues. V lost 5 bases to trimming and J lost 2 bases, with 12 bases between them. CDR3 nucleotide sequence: TGTGCCAGCAGCAGCGGGACACAAAACACTGAAGCTTTCTTT. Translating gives CASSSGTQNTEAFF.

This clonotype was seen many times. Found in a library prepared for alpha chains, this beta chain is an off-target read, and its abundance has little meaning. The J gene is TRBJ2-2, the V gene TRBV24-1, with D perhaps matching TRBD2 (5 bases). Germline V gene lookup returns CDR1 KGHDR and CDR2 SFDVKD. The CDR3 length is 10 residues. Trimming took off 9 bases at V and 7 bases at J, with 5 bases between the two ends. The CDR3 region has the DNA TGTGCCACCGGGAGCGGGGAGCTGTTTTTT. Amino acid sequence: CATGSGELFF.

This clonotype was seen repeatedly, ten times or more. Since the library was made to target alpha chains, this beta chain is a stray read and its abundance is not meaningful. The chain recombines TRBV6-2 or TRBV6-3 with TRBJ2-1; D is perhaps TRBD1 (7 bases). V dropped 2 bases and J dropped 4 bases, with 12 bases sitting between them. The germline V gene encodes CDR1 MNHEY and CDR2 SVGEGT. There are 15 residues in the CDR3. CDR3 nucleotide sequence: TGTGCCAGCAGTTACGCGGGACAGAGGTACAATGAGCAGTTCTTC. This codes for CASSYAGQRYNEQFF.

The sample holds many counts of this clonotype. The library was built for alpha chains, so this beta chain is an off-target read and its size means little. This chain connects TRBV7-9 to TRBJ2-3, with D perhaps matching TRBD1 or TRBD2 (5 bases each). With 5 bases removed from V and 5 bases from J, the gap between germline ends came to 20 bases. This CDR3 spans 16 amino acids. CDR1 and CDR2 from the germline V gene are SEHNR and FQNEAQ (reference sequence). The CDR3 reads CASSPGSSGFQDTQYF. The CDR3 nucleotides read TGTGCCAGCAGCCCAGGGAGTAGTGGTTTCCAAGATACGCAGTATTTT. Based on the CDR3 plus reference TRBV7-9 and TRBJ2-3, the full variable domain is DTGVSQNPRHKITKRGQNVTFRCDPISEHNRLYWYRQTLGQGPEFLTYFQNEAQLEKSRLLSDRFSAERPKGSFSTLEIQRTEQGDSAMYLCASSPGSSGFQDTQYFGPGTRLTVL.

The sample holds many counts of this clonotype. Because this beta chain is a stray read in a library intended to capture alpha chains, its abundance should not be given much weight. The CDR3 DNA follows: TGTGCCAGCAACCCGGGGGGGACTACCGGTACCCAGTACTTC. This codes for CASNPGGTTGTQYF. J is TRBJ2-5 and V is TRBV9; TRBD2 aligns across 8 bases. Trimming at V came to 6 bases and at J to 8 bases, leaving 12 bases not matched to a gene. This CDR3 is built from 14 residues. The germline V gene has CDR1 SGDLS and CDR2 YYNGEE.

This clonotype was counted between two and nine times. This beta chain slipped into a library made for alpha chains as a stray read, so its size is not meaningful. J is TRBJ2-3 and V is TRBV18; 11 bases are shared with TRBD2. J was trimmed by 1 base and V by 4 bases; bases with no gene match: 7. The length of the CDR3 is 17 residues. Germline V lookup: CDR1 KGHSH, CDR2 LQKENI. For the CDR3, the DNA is TGTGCCAGCTCACTCGGGGCGACTAGCGGGGGCACAGATACGCAGTATTTT. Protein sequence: CASSLGATSGGTDTQYF.

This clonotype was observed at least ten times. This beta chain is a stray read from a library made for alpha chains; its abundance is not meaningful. The DNA of the CDR3 is TGTGCCAGCAGTGGTTGGGTCAGGGAGACCCAGTACTTC. Translation gives CASSGWVRETQYF. This sequence joins TRBV2 and TRBJ2-5; D is uncertain. There are 13 residues in the CDR3. Trimming removed 4 bases from V and 5 bases from J, with 11 bases in between. Per the germline V gene, CDR1 is SNHLY and CDR2 is FYNNEI. The complete variable domain, with remaining parts taken from reference TRBV2 and TRBJ2-5, reads EPEVTQTPSHQVTQMGQEVILRCVPISNHLYFYWYRQILGQKVEFLVSFYNNEISEKSEIFDDQFSVERPDGSNFTLKIRSTKLEDSAMYFCASSGWVRETQYFGPGTRLLVL.

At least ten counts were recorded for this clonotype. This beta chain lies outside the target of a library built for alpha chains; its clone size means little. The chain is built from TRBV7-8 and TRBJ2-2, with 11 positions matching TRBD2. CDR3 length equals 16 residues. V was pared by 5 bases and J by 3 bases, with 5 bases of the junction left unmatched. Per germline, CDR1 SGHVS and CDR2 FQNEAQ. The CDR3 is CASSPPLAGDTGELFF. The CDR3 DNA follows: TGTGCCAGCAGCCCTCCACTAGCGGGGGACACCGGGGAGCTGTTTTTT.

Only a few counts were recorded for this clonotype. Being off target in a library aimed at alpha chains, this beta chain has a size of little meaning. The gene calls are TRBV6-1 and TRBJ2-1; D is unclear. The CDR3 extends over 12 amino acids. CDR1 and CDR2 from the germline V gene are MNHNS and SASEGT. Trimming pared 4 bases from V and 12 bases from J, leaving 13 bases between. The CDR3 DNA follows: TGTGCCAGCAGTGGGGAACCGGTGGGGCAGTTCTTC. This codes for CASSGEPVGQFF.